The 18 T cell receptor beta chains listed next were all sequenced from one sample in a study of cytomegalovirus exposure and HLA in healthy donors. The study ran its PCR with 60 Vbeta and 13 Jbeta primers. Assay used: immunoSEQ multiplex PCR; TCRdb lists only in-frame clones, some missing. The sample has around 100,000 clones, around 77% seen once. The sequencing input was PBMCs. The origin of the receptors is a woman aged 25-40 years in good health and CMV-seropositive.

V is TRBV10-3 and J is TRBJ2-5; 14 bases line up with TRBD2. V shed 6 bases and J 4 bases; nucleotides not matched to a gene: 1. Germline V gene lookup returns CDR1 ENHRY and CDR2 SYGVKD. The CDR3 has 14 residues. CDR3 protein: CAISGLAGGETQYF. The DNA of the CDR3 is TGTGCCATCAGCGGACTAGCGGGGGGAGAGACCCAGTACTTC.

In its sample, this clone was seen once. The chain links TRBV21-1 to TRBJ1-1; the table's D call of TRBD1 was not tested on the DNA. TRBV21-1 is labeled a pseudogene. This CDR3 is built from 17 residues. CDR3 protein: CASSHLSLGTPSTEAFF. The CDR3 DNA follows: TGTGCCAGCAGCCACCTCTCCCTTGGGACACCAAGTACTGAAGCTTTCTTT.

The chain is built from TRBV11-2 and TRBJ1-3, with 7 bases lining up with TRBD1. Germline values: CDR1 SGHAT, CDR2 FQNNGV. This CDR3 is 17 amino acids long. V was pared by 4 bases and J by 0 bases, with 9 bases of the junction left unmatched. The CDR3 loop reads CASSSWTGPYSGNTIYF. The CDR3 DNA reads TGTGCCAGCAGCTCCTGGACAGGACCCTACTCTGGAAACACCATATATTTT.

This clone occurred a few times. The gene calls are TRBV4-1 and TRBJ1-4; D is perhaps TRBD1 (6 bases). The CDR3 has 19 amino acids. Trimming shortened V by 4 bases and J by 3 bases, and 24 bases separated the two germline ends. Germline assignment: CDR1 MGHRA and CDR2 YSYEKL. This CDR3 is CASSLLPGHSIGANEKLFF. The DNA of the CDR3 is TGCGCCAGCAGCCTACTCCCGGGACACTCAATAGGAGCTAATGAAAAACTGTTTTTT.

The chain joins TRBV7-6 to TRBJ1-2, with 9 bases lining up with TRBD1. Germline assignment: CDR1 SGHVS and CDR2 FNYEAQ. The CDR3 totals 16 residues. V lost 0 bases, J lost 6 bases, and 8 bases stayed unmatched. The CDR3 region has the DNA TGTGCCAGCAGCTTAGCCTCCGGGACAGGGATAAATGGCTACACCTTC. This sequence encodes CASSLASGTGINGYTF.

V is TRBV7-3 and J is TRBJ1-2, with no clear D. Trimming cost V 2 bases and J 5 bases, with 15 bases left between them. There are 15 residues in the CDR3. Germline CDR1 and CDR2: SGHTA and FQGTGA. The CDR3 coding sequence is TGTGCCAGCAGCTTAGGTCCCACAGATGGGTATGGCTACACCTTC. Its protein is CASSLGPTDGYGYTF. The full variable domain, in which reference TRBV7-3 and TRBJ1-2 provide the parts outside the CDR3, is GAGVSQTPSNKVTEKGKYVELRCDPISGHTALYWYRQSLGQGPEFLIYFQGTGAADDSGLPNDRFFAVRPEGSVSTLKIQRTERGDSAVYLCASSLGPTDGYGYTFGSGTRLTVV.

This chain links TRBV5-4 with TRBJ1-1, with D tentatively TRBD1 (6 bases). V was shortened by 2 bases and J by 4 bases, with 15 bases between the two germline ends. Per the germline V gene, CDR1 is SGHNT and CDR2 is YYREEE (reference sequence). There are 15 residues in the CDR3. For the CDR3, the DNA is TGTGCCAGCAGCTTCGACCCTGGGACACTCACTGAAGCTTTCTTT. Its protein product is CASSFDPGTLTEAFF. Combining the CDR3 with reference TRBV5-4 and TRBJ1-1 gives the whole variable domain ETGVTQSPTHLIKTRGQQVTLRCSSQSGHNTVSWYQQALGQGPQFIFQYYREEENGRGNFPPRFSGLQFPNYSSELNVNALELDDSALYLCASSFDPGTLTEAFFGQGTRLTVV.

The chain recombines TRBV7-8 with TRBJ1-2; weak D call: TRBD1 (5 bases). V shed 4 bases and J shed 7 bases, with 19 bases lying between them. In germline, CDR1 is SGHVS, CDR2 FQNEAQ. This CDR3 is 15 amino acids long. Here the CDR3 reads CASSSFFSGLGGYTF. The CDR3 DNA follows: TGTGCCAGCAGCTCCTTTTTCTCAGGGCTTGGTGGCTACACCTTC.

The chain carries TRBV5-6 and TRBJ2-1; D remains ambiguous. CDR3 size: 15 residues. Germline assignment: CDR1 SGHDT and CDR2 YYEEEE. The germline V and J ends were trimmed by 1 base and 3 bases, with 11 bases remaining between them. CDR3 loop: CASSLRRSLYNEQFF. The CDR3 DNA is TGTGCCAGCAGCTTGCGCAGGTCCCTCTACAATGAGCAGTTCTTC.

The rearrangement joins TRBV25-1 to TRBJ2-1; 8 nucleotides align to TRBD2. J lost 9 bases, V lost 6 bases, and 7 bases had no gene match. CDR3 length: 13 amino acids. Germline CDR1 reads MGHDK; CDR2 reads SYGVNS. CDR3 coding DNA: TGTGCCAGCAGCCTCACTAGCGGAAGTGAGCAGTTCTTC. It codes for CASSLTSGSEQFF. The full variable domain, with the rest looked up from reference TRBV25-1 and TRBJ2-1, is EADIYQTPRYLVIGTGKKITLECSQTMGHDKMYWYQQDPGMELHLIHYSYGVNSTEKGDLSSESTVSRIRTEHFPLTLESARPSHTSQYLCASSLTSGSEQFFGPGTRLTVL.

The chain uses TRBV19 and TRBJ2-2; 9 nucleotides align to TRBD2. There are 15 residues in the CDR3. The germline V gene has CDR1 LNHDA and CDR2 SQIVND (reference sequence). V lost 1 base, J lost 6 bases, and 3 bases stayed unmatched. DNA for the CDR3: TGTGCCAGTAGTATAGGCGGGGGGGTCCCCGGGGAGCTGTTTTTT. Amino acids: CASSIGGGVPGELFF.

This chain uses TRBV2 with TRBJ2-7; D perhaps matches TRBD1 (5 bases). Trimming pared 6 bases from V and 1 base from J, leaving 7 bases between. The CDR3 consists of 12 residues. Germline assignment: CDR1 SNHLY and CDR2 FYNNEI. In DNA form, the CDR3 reads TGTGCCAGCAGGGGGCCTTCCTACGAGCAGTACTTC. It yields the protein CASRGPSYEQYF.

The rearrangement uses TRBV6-5 and TRBJ2-7; D gene unclear. The CDR3 totals 13 residues. V was trimmed by 0 bases and J by 7 bases, leaving 10 bases between them. Germline V lookup: CDR1 MNHEY, CDR2 SVGAGI. The CDR3 DNA is TGTGCCAGCAGTTACTCTATCCAGAGGGAGCAGTACTTC. Protein product: CASSYSIQREQYF.

The chain is built from TRBV18 and TRBJ1-5; 8 bases line up with TRBD1. Germline CDR1 is KGHSH and CDR2 is LQKENI. J lost 2 bases, V lost 2 bases, and 8 bases had no gene match. The CDR3 loop spans 17 amino acids. CDR3 in amino acids: CASSPITPGQGNQPQHF. The CDR3 DNA reads as TGTGCCAGCTCACCAATTACCCCGGGACAGGGCAATCAGCCCCAGCATTTT.

The chain joins TRBV12-5 to TRBJ2-7; D remains unclear. Germline V gene data show CDR1 as LGHNT and CDR2 as FRNRAP. The CDR3 length is 16 residues. V was trimmed by 0 bases and J by 0 bases, leaving 12 bases between them. In nucleotides, the CDR3 is TGTGCTAGTGGTTTGGTGCATCTGAGCCTCTCCTACGAGCAGTACTTC. Its translation: CASGLVHLSLSYEQYF.

The V and J genes are TRBV6-1 and TRBJ1-1; tentative D call: TRBD1 (5 bases). CDR1 is MNHNS and CDR2 is SASEGT in the germline V gene. V lost 7 bases and J lost 1, with 16 bases in between. The CDR3 is 15 amino acids. CDR3: CASIQASTRNTEAFF. CDR3 DNA: TGTGCCAGCATACAGGCTTCGACTAGGAACACTGAAGCTTTCTTT.

The CDR3 nucleotides are TGCGCCAGCAGCTTGGAAGGGGTCGCTGAAGCTTTCTTT. Protein sequence: CASSLEGVAEAFF. V usage is TRBV5-1 and J usage is TRBJ1-1, with a weak D call TRBD1 (5 bases). The CDR3 length is 13 residues. Germline values: CDR1 SGHRS, CDR2 YFSETQ. Deletions cut 0 bases from V and 6 bases from J, with 9 bases between.

J is TRBJ1-5 and V is TRBV27; possible D gene TRBD1, 5 bases. CDR3 length equals 13 residues. V was shortened by 6 bases and J by 5 bases, with 11 bases between the two germline ends. The germline V gene has CDR1 MNHEY and CDR2 SMNVEV (reference sequence). The CDR3 loop is CASRTQVDQPQHF. The CDR3 DNA follows: TGTGCCAGCAGGACACAGGTCGATCAGCCCCAGCATTTT.